This T cell receptor (beta chain) was documented in a study of cytomegalovirus exposure and HLA in healthy donors. Whole-study context: Genotyping showed roughly 86% of 398 donors falling in the Caucasian-associated ancestry cluster. Study outcomes and limitations: Overall, roughly 170 TCR beta chains were annotated as cytomegalovirus-associated. A few of the chains that were CMV-associated were confirmed in vitro to be specific for CMV antigens.

PCR used 60 Vbeta primers and 13 Jbeta primers. Here immunoSEQ multiplex PCR was the method, and the copy in TCRdb shows in-frame clones only, minus some. The specimen's table records 130,000 to 150,000 clones. CDR1 is SNHLY, CDR2 FYNNEI, per germline. Trimming cost V 5 bases and J 7 bases, with 14 bases left between them. The length of the CDR3 is 14 residues. Worth noting for this clone: Antigen unknown.

The sequence came from a man in his forties in good health and CMV-seronegative. Sequenced material: PBMCs. J is TRBJ1-4 and V is TRBV2; possible D gene TRBD1, 5 bases. CDR3 nucleotides: TGTGCCAGCAGTTATGGGAGGGGAGGTGAAAAACTGTTTTTT. It translates to CASSYGRGGEKLFF.